Each of the 3 T cell receptor beta chains below was sequenced from the same sample in a study of T cell responses to AZD1222 COVID-19 vaccine. TCRdb's table, derived via immunoSEQ multiplex PCR, lists solely in-frame clones and lacks some. The sample consists of some 150,000 clones, approximately 91% of them appearing once. The sample here was peripheral blood, taken after recovery from COVID-19. The receptors stem from an adult who had recovered from COVID-19.

For the CDR3, the DNA is TGCGCCAGCAGCTTGCTGCAGGGGGACACGTACGAGCAGTACTTC. Encoded protein: CASSLLQGDTYEQYF. This rearrangement joins TRBV5-1 to TRBJ2-7, with TRBD1 matching over 7 bases. Per the germline V gene, CDR1 is SGHRS and CDR2 is YFSETQ. The CDR3 covers 15 residues. V shed 1 base, J shed 4 bases, and the junction held 8 bases outside the gene matches. The full variable domain, with the rest looked up from reference TRBV5-1 and TRBJ2-7, is KAGVTQTPRYLIKTRGQQVTLSCSPISGHRSVSWYQQTPGQGLQFLFEYFSETQRNKGNFPGRFSGRQFSNSRSEMNVSTLELGDSALYLCASSLLQGDTYEQYFGPGTRLTVT.

With respect to this clone: Sequence at one end of the junction differs from germline and may be a read error. V usage is TRBV3-1 (or the pseudogene TRBV3-2) and J usage is TRBJ2-7, with a possible D match to TRBD2 (5 bases). This CDR3 region has 12 residues. Germline V gene lookup returns CDR1 LGHDT and CDR2 YNNKEL (reference sequence). The CDR3, as DNA: TGTGCCAGCAGCCAAGGGGTGCGGGCCAAGTCTTTC. Protein sequence: CASSQGVRAKSF.

V is TRBV28 and J is TRBJ1-1; a weak D match, TRBD1 (6 bases). The V end was cut by 11 bases, the J end by 1 base, with 20 bases between. This CDR3 is 15 amino acids long. The germline V gene has CDR1 MDHEN and CDR2 SYDVKM. The CDR3 reads CALKRSQGRNTEAFF. Here the CDR3 DNA reads TGTGCCTTAAAAAGGTCACAGGGAAGGAACACTGAAGCTTTCTTT.